This T cell receptor beta chain stems from a study of cytomegalovirus exposure and HLA in healthy donors. Study-level findings and limits: In a later analysis, V- and J-gene trimming of beta chains associated with a DCLRE1C missense variant, replicated independently. CMV antigen specificity was confirmed in vitro for a few CMV-associated chains. In a later analysis, HLA-associated TCR beta chains were more clonally expanded than equally common others. Across all donors, roughly uniform sequencing depth was an assumption of the presence/absence analyses.

This clone has more than one count but fewer than ten. No antigen is known for it. CDR1 MGHRA and CDR2 YSYEKL come from the germline V gene. The CDR3 runs to 15 residues. Trimming cost V 4 bases and J 7 bases; bases outside gene matches: 7. The PCR used 60 Vbeta and 13 Jbeta primers. Assay: immunoSEQ multiplex PCR; the TCRdb copy retains only in-frame clones and omits some. Among around 150,000 clones, 8.9% were seen once, and the ten largest hold 6.5% to 9%. Specimen: PBMCs. V and J are TRBV4-1 and TRBJ2-1; 10 bases are shared with TRBD2. The receptor comes from a woman between 40 and 50 years old in good health and CMV-seropositive. CDR3 loop: CASSLLAGSNNEQFF. The CDR3, as DNA: TGCGCCAGCAGCCTACTAGCGGGGTCGAATAATGAGCAGTTCTTC.